A few counts support the clone carrying this TCR beta chain. The antigen remains undetermined. The CDR3 is made up of 14 amino acids. Germline V gene data show CDR1 as ENHRY and CDR2 as SYGVKD. Trimming stripped 7 bases from V and 10 bases from J, with 20 bases between. This sample was included in a study of beta chain features in type 1 diabetes. The study, taken as a whole, reports: Across all four CD4+ subsets, people with type 1 diabetes showed modestly shorter TCRB CDR3s. Compared with healthy donors, patients appeared to share more similar naive, central memory and regulatory TCRB repertoires. Fewer junction insertions and more nucleotide deletions appeared in type 1 diabetes patients.

Investigators reverse transcribed all isolated RNA, so they sequenced expressed TCRB transcripts. The method was immunoSEQ multiplex PCR; TCRdb's version includes in-frame clones alone and lacks a portion of them. The table lists about 230,000 clones, 15% to 20% of them singletons. The sample was naive CD4+ T cells from blood. This chain links TRBV10-3 with TRBJ2-4, with D possibly matching TRBD1 (7 bases). This receptor was taken from a man aged 25-45 years with type 1 diabetes. CDR3 in amino acids: CAIIPGRGTWIQYF. The CDR3 DNA is TGTGCCATCATCCCGGGCAGGGGGACTTGGATTCAGTACTTC.